This TCR beta chain was sequenced in a study of OX40 agonist ivuxolimab in advanced cancers. In terms of the full investigation: The costimulatory receptor OX40 (CD134) was targeted by ivuxolimab, a fully human IgG2 agonistic monoclonal antibody. Intravenous ivuxolimab was administered to patients every 2 weeks at six dose levels: 0.01, 0.1, 0.3, 1.5, 3 and 10 mg/kg. Of the 50 to 55 patients in dose escalation, about 20 had hepatocellular carcinoma, some 15 had melanoma, 9 had renal cell carcinoma and 9 had head and neck cancer. In the dose-escalation cohort, 70% to 90% of patients were male, and the mean age was roughly 60 years with a range of about 20 to 79. The purpose of peripheral TCRbeta sequencing was to test whether ivuxolimab changed TCR sequence diversity and led to clonal T-cell expansion. Patients were allowed to have had prior anti-PD-1, anti-PD-L1 or anti-CTLA-4 therapy, and approximately 40% of the dose-escalation patients had been treated with checkpoint inhibitors. Partial responses occurred in three dose-escalation patients: two with cutaneous melanoma and one with hepatocellular carcinoma. The paper covers the monotherapy dose-escalation part of the phase I ivuxolimab trial, which included N of about 50 patients.

Patients with a history of autoimmune disease or receiving systemic immunosuppression were excluded from the trial. Peripheral blood for TCR sequencing was drawn from every dose cohort at baseline, at cycle 4 day 1 and at cycle 7 day 1. The samples were drawn from a first-in-human, open-label, multicenter phase I dose-escalation trial of ivuxolimab. Adults with locally advanced or metastatic melanoma, renal cell carcinoma, hepatocellular carcinoma or head and neck squamous cell carcinoma were enrolled in the trial. Before TCR sequencing, CD4+ T cells and CD8+ T cells were sorted from peripheral blood as separate populations. Details on this clone: What antigen it recognizes has not been identified. Qualities for individual bases were not recorded, and no much larger clone is one base off.

Genomic DNA was isolated from the sorted cells so that the TCRbeta CDR3 region could be sequenced. The immunoSEQ Assay was used to sequence the TCRbeta CDR3 regions. The source is immuneACCESS, and TCRdb retained only in-frame sequences with V and J called. Part of the clones is not carried over; for the studies checked, unresolved V genes explain less than half of this, and the remainder is unexplained. A total of 56,000 or so clones appear in this sample, nearly 85% of them only once. The ten largest clones add up to around 3.9% of the sample. Spanning cysteine to phenylalanine, the CDR3 consists of 15 amino acids. Only the CDR3 DNA stays, 45 bases, in frame from base 1. Sequences SGHNT (CDR1) and YYREEE (CDR2) are obtained from the germline V gene (reference sequence). Trimming removed 4 bases from V and 7 bases from J, leaving 18 bases between the germline ends. Beyond this particular receptor, the publication reports: Which antigens the clonally expanded peripheral T cells were specific for was not determined. Low levels of normalized T-cell clonal expansion were also seen in some patients who did not respond. In the 0.1-3.0 mg/kg groups, partial responders had among the lowest normalized peripheral clonal expansion, particularly in CD8+ T cells. On average, CD8+ T cells showed more expanded clones than CD4+ T cells after ivuxolimab. Clonal expansion of both CD4+ and CD8+ blood T cells was observed from baseline to week 6 at doses 0.1 to 3.0 mg/kg.

The chain is encoded by TRBV5-4 joined to TRBJ1-3, with the D segment identity uncertain. This material consisted of CD4+ or CD8+ T cells sorted from blood, taken in a trial of the OX40 agonist ivuxolimab. This TCR was recovered from an adult with an advanced solid tumor such as melanoma, head and neck, liver or kidney cancer. The base sequence is TGTGCCAGCAGCCATAAGGGCCAAGGTAGTAACACCATATATTTT. This encodes CASSHKGQGSNTIYF. The full variable domain, with segments outside the CDR3 supplied by the reference TRBV5-4 and TRBJ1-3 proteins, appears as ETGVTQSPTHLIKTRGQQVTLRCSSQSGHNTVSWYQQALGQGPQFIFQYYREEENGRGNFPPRFSGLQFPNYSSELNVNALELDDSALYLCASSHKGQGSNTIYFGEGSWLTVV.